This TCR beta chain was profiled in a study of blood T cell repertoires in COVID-19. Study context: Researchers got acute and convalescent COVID-19 samples from the United States, Italy and Spain. Sources were T cells, B-cell-depleted T cells, or PBMCs; the material itself was cDNA or gDNA.

The V gene end was trimmed by 3 bases and the J gene end by 7 bases; junction bases not matched to a gene: 9. The CDR3 length is 16 residues. Germline CDR1 is KGHSH and CDR2 is LQKENI. As processed by the authors: Using reference gene primer amplification, nucleated cell counts were estimated. The repertoire was sequenced with immunoSEQ multiplex PCR; TCRdb's copy has only in-frame clones and lacks some. For V, J and clone size, that table is used; D and trimming come from the DNA. This table holds roughly 100,000 clones, approximately 80% found once. This sequence joins TRBV18 and TRBJ2-1; 10 positions agree with TRBD2. The receptor was derived from a man aged 55 to 70 with active or convalescent COVID-19. The sequenced material came from peripheral blood. As DNA, the CDR3 is TGTGCCAGCTCACCCTTGCCTAGCGGGAGTCGGAATGAGCAGTTCTTC. Its translation: CASSPLPSGSRNEQFF.